The rows below give T cell receptor beta chains drawn from one sample of a study of identical twins. TCRdb redid the calling of the 5' RACE reads with MiXCR, one entry per CDR3 protein. The top ten clones hold approximately 4.3% of a sample with roughly 690,000 distinct CDR3 sequences, 21% of them seen once. This sample also appeared in a second study, on T cells expressing NK-cell markers.

Sequenced material: PBMCs. The receptors come from a woman younger than 30 in good health. The CDR3 runs from the conserved cysteine through the conserved F or W. D genes are given only for firm matches. The size field is filled for only some rows; it gives once, few, many or a size class.

d_gene: TRBD2; abundance: few; j_gene: TRBJ2-7; v_gene: TRBV20-1; CDR3aa: CSATGWGRDPYEQYF; CDR3nt: TGCAGTGCTACCGGATGGGGGAGGGACCCCTACGAGCAGTACTTC
d_gene: TRBD1; abundance: NA; j_gene: TRBJ1-6; v_gene: TRBV20-1; CDR3aa: CSARAGTGYSPLHF; CDR3nt: TGCAGTGCTAGAGCCGGGACAGGATATTCACCCCTCCACTTT
d_gene: TRBD2; abundance: NA; j_gene: TRBJ2-7; v_gene: TRBV4-2; CDR3aa: CASSTSGGARYEQYF; CDR3nt: TGTGCCAGCAGCACGAGCGGGGGGGCTAGATACGAGCAGTACTTC
d_gene: NA; abundance: many; j_gene: TRBJ2-1; v_gene: TRBV2; CDR3aa: CASNQFSRSYNEQFF; CDR3nt: TGTGCCAGCAACCAGTTTAGTCGCTCCTACAATGAGCAGTTCTTC
d_gene: TRBD2; abundance: NA; j_gene: TRBJ2-3; v_gene: TRBV5-5; CDR3aa: CASSKIRTSGSTDTQYF; CDR3nt: TGTGCCAGCAGCAAGATAAGGACTAGCGGGAGCACAGATACGCAGTATTTT
d_gene: NA; abundance: many; j_gene: TRBJ2-7; v_gene: TRBV7-9; CDR3aa: CASSDDSKLYEQYF; CDR3nt: TGTGCCAGCAGCGACGACAGCAAACTTTACGAGCAGTACTTC
d_gene: TRBD1; abundance: NA; j_gene: TRBJ1-1; v_gene: TRBV5-1; CDR3aa: CASSHRDRGAEAFF; CDR3nt: TGCGCCAGCAGCCATCGGGACAGGGGGGCAGAAGCTTTCTTT
d_gene: TRBD2; abundance: NA; j_gene: TRBJ2-1; v_gene: TRBV2; CDR3aa: CATERLAGLYNEQFF; CDR3nt: TGTGCCACCGAAAGACTAGCGGGACTCTACAATGAGCAGTTCTTC
d_gene: TRBD2; abundance: NA; j_gene: TRBJ2-1; v_gene: TRBV12-3/TRBV12-4; CDR3aa: CASSTNREGGNEQFF; CDR3nt: TGTGCCAGCAGTACTAACCGGGAGGGAGGCAATGAGCAGTTCTTC
d_gene: NA; abundance: few; j_gene: TRBJ2-1; v_gene: TRBV6-1; CDR3aa: CASAERPSYNEQFF; CDR3nt: TGTGCCAGCGCGGAGAGACCGTCCTACAATGAGCAGTTCTTC
d_gene: NA; abundance: few; j_gene: TRBJ2-3; v_gene: TRBV14; CDR3aa: CASSQDRGRTDTQYF; CDR3nt: TGTGCCAGCAGCCAAGATAGAGGAAGGACAGATACGCAGTATTTT
d_gene: TRBD2; abundance: few; j_gene: TRBJ2-3; v_gene: TRBV20-1; CDR3aa: CSALLGGGATDTQYF; CDR3nt: TGCAGTGCCCTTCTGGGCGGGGGAGCCACAGATACGCAGTATTTT
d_gene: NA; abundance: few; j_gene: TRBJ2-3; v_gene: TRBV6-4; CDR3aa: CASSPERTDTQYF; CDR3nt: TGTGCCAGCAGCCCGGAACGCACAGATACGCAGTATTTT
d_gene: TRBD1; abundance: NA; j_gene: TRBJ1-2; v_gene: TRBV5-1; CDR3aa: CASSITGQGSGYTF; CDR3nt: TGCGCCAGCAGCATTACGGGACAGGGAAGCGGCTACACCTTC
d_gene: TRBD1; abundance: few; j_gene: TRBJ1-1; v_gene: TRBV20-1; CDR3aa: CSAGGTGVTEAFF; CDR3nt: TGCAGTGCTGGTGGGACAGGGGTAACTGAAGCTTTCTTT
d_gene: TRBD1; abundance: NA; j_gene: TRBJ2-1; v_gene: TRBV10-3; CDR3aa: CAIHATGSSYNEQFF; CDR3nt: TGTGCCATCCATGCGACAGGGTCATCCTACAATGAGCAGTTCTTC
d_gene: NA; abundance: NA; j_gene: TRBJ1-1; v_gene: TRBV29-1; CDR3aa: CSVDNRAGAFF; CDR3nt: TGCAGCGTCGATAACAGGGCGGGAGCTTTCTTT
d_gene: NA; abundance: many; j_gene: TRBJ2-7; v_gene: TRBV10-3; CDR3aa: CAISEPHEDYEQYF; CDR3nt: TGTGCCATCAGTGAGCCCCACGAAGATTACGAGCAGTACTTC
d_gene: TRBD2; abundance: once; j_gene: TRBJ2-7; v_gene: TRBV3-1; CDR3aa: CASSRGLAEVYEQYF; CDR3nt: TGTGCCAGCAGCCGGGGACTAGCAGAAGTCTACGAGCAGTACTTC
d_gene: NA; abundance: few; j_gene: TRBJ1-1; v_gene: TRBV20-1; CDR3aa: CSASAELNTEAFF; CDR3nt: TGCAGTGCTAGCGCAGAGTTGAACACTGAAGCTTTCTTT
d_gene: NA; abundance: few; j_gene: TRBJ2-1; v_gene: TRBV20-1; CDR3aa: CRTTGEQFF; CDR3nt: TGCAGGACAACGGGAGAGCAGTTCTTC
d_gene: TRBD1; abundance: NA; j_gene: TRBJ2-7; v_gene: TRBV12-5; CDR3aa: CASGSATGPPYEQYF; CDR3nt: TGTGCTAGTGGTTCTGCGACAGGGCCACCCTACGAGCAGTACTTC
d_gene: NA; abundance: few; j_gene: TRBJ2-1; v_gene: TRBV6-2/TRBV6-3; CDR3aa: CASSWELSYNEQFF; CDR3nt: TGTGCCAGCAGTTGGGAGCTATCCTACAATGAGCAGTTCTTC
d_gene: NA; abundance: few; j_gene: TRBJ2-4; v_gene: TRBV20-1; CDR3aa: CSAGPSSQNIQYF; CDR3nt: TGCAGTGCCGGACCTAGCTCTCAAAACATTCAGTACTTC
d_gene: NA; abundance: NA; j_gene: TRBJ2-3; v_gene: TRBV29-1; CDR3aa: CTSRIQASTDTQYF; CDR3nt: TGCACCTCTAGAATCCAGGCTAGCACAGATACGCAGTATTTT
d_gene: NA; abundance: few; j_gene: TRBJ2-7; v_gene: TRBV20-1; CDR3aa: CSALRRPSYEQYF; CDR3nt: TGCAGTGCTTTAAGACGTCCATCCTACGAGCAGTACTTC
d_gene: NA; abundance: NA; j_gene: TRBJ2-1; v_gene: TRBV12-3/TRBV12-4; CDR3aa: CASSIGSGTYNEQFF; CDR3nt: TGTGCCAGCAGTATCGGCTCCGGGACTTACAATGAGCAGTTCTTC
d_gene: TRBD2; abundance: NA; j_gene: TRBJ2-1; v_gene: TRBV5-1; CDR3aa: CASSFARGGWDEQFF; CDR3nt: TGCGCCAGCAGCTTCGCTCGCGGGGGGTGGGATGAGCAGTTCTTC
d_gene: TRBD1; abundance: NA; j_gene: TRBJ2-1; v_gene: TRBV20-1; CDR3aa: CSAVDRGLDNEQFF; CDR3nt: TGCAGTGCGGTGGACAGGGGGTTGGACAATGAGCAGTTCTTC
d_gene: NA; abundance: many; j_gene: TRBJ2-3; v_gene: TRBV27; CDR3aa: CASSLSGLRLSTDTQYF; CDR3nt: TGTGCCAGCAGTTTATCGGGACTTCGACTTAGCACAGATACGCAGTATTTT
d_gene: NA; abundance: many; j_gene: TRBJ2-3; v_gene: TRBV7-2; CDR3aa: CASSLTPGSRTDTQYF; CDR3nt: TGTGCCAGCAGCTTAACCCCGGGATCAAGGACGGATACGCAGTATTTT
d_gene: NA; abundance: few; j_gene: TRBJ2-7; v_gene: TRBV11-2; CDR3aa: CASSLLPLYEQYF; CDR3nt: TGTGCCAGCAGCTTACTTCCCCTCTACGAGCAGTACTTC
d_gene: NA; abundance: NA; j_gene: TRBJ1-3; v_gene: TRBV7-2; CDR3aa: CASSLVPPGLHHTIYF; CDR3nt: TGTGCCAGCAGCTTAGTCCCGCCCGGGTTACACCACACCATATATTTT
d_gene: NA; abundance: NA; j_gene: TRBJ2-1; v_gene: TRBV3-1; CDR3aa: CASSHTKGSYNEQFF; CDR3nt: TGTGCCAGCAGCCATACCAAGGGCTCCTACAATGAGCAGTTCTTC
d_gene: TRBD2; abundance: NA; j_gene: TRBJ2-1; v_gene: TRBV20-1; CDR3aa: CSAPWTSGGNEQFF; CDR3nt: TGCAGTGCCCCCTGGACTAGCGGGGGTAATGAGCAGTTCTTC
d_gene: NA; abundance: NA; j_gene: TRBJ1-1; v_gene: TRBV29-1; CDR3aa: CSVGLTEAFF; CDR3nt: TGCAGCGTTGGCTTGACTGAAGCTTTCTTT
d_gene: NA; abundance: few; j_gene: TRBJ2-5; v_gene: TRBV5-5; CDR3aa: CASSLGVSRDLETQYF; CDR3nt: TGTGCCAGCAGCTTGGGCGTGAGCAGGGACTTAGAGACCCAGTACTTC
d_gene: NA; abundance: many; j_gene: TRBJ2-1; v_gene: TRBV29-1; CDR3aa: CSVQDSSSYNEQFF; CDR3nt: TGCAGCGTTCAGGACTCCAGCTCCTACAATGAGCAGTTCTTC
d_gene: NA; abundance: few; j_gene: TRBJ2-1; v_gene: TRBV20-1; CDR3aa: CSARQVYNEQFF; CDR3nt: TGCAGTGCCAGACAGGTATACAATGAGCAGTTCTTC
d_gene: TRBD2; abundance: few; j_gene: TRBJ2-3; v_gene: TRBV5-1; CDR3aa: CASSLGLGLAGGKDTQYF; CDR3nt: TGCGCCAGCAGCTTGGGCCTCGGACTAGCGGGGGGGAAAGATACGCAGTATTTT
d_gene: TRBD1; abundance: few; j_gene: TRBJ2-3; v_gene: TRBV11-2; CDR3aa: CASSSDRVPLTDTQYF; CDR3nt: TGTGCCAGCAGCTCCGACAGGGTCCCCCTCACAGATACGCAGTATTTT
d_gene: TRBD2; abundance: few; j_gene: TRBJ2-3; v_gene: TRBV12-3/TRBV12-4; CDR3aa: CASSLGLAGGVADTQYF; CDR3nt: TGTGCCAGCAGTTTAGGGCTAGCGGGAGGGGTCGCAGATACGCAGTATTTT
d_gene: NA; abundance: many; j_gene: TRBJ1-2; v_gene: TRBV5-1; CDR3aa: CASGSDGNGYTF; CDR3nt: TGCGCCAGCGGCTCGGACGGAAATGGCTACACCTTC
d_gene: NA; abundance: NA; j_gene: TRBJ2-4; v_gene: TRBV5-1; CDR3aa: CASSIGPDPGGGAKNIQYF; CDR3nt: TGCGCCAGCAGCATTGGACCCGACCCCGGAGGGGGGGCCAAAAACATTCAGTACTTC
d_gene: NA; abundance: NA; j_gene: TRBJ2-7; v_gene: TRBV4-2; CDR3aa: CASSHLGVTGLTYEQYF; CDR3nt: TGTGCCAGCAGCCATCTAGGCGTCACAGGCTTAACCTACGAGCAGTACTTC
d_gene: NA; abundance: few; j_gene: TRBJ1-3; v_gene: TRBV20-1; CDR3aa: CSASSRVSHTIYF; CDR3nt: TGCAGTGCTAGTAGCAGGGTCAGTCACACCATATATTTT
d_gene: TRBD1; abundance: NA; j_gene: TRBJ2-7; v_gene: TRBV20-1; CDR3aa: CSAPGQGAGEQYF; CDR3nt: TGCAGTGCGCCGGGGCAGGGGGCCGGCGAGCAGTACTTC
d_gene: TRBD1; abundance: NA; j_gene: TRBJ2-7; v_gene: TRBV12-3/TRBV12-4; CDR3aa: CASSTRQGGNEQYF; CDR3nt: TGTGCCAGCAGCACCCGACAGGGGGGGAACGAGCAGTACTTC
d_gene: NA; abundance: few; j_gene: TRBJ2-5; v_gene: TRBV12-3/TRBV12-4; CDR3aa: CASSRGRETQYF; CDR3nt: TGTGCCAGCAGTCGAGGGCGCGAGACCCAGTACTTC
d_gene: TRBD2; abundance: few; j_gene: TRBJ2-3; v_gene: TRBV10-3; CDR3aa: CAIGLAGGSGTDTQYF; CDR3nt: TGTGCCATCGGGCTAGCGGGGGGGTCCGGCACAGATACGCAGTATTTT
d_gene: NA; abundance: many; j_gene: TRBJ1-1; v_gene: TRBV6-1; CDR3aa: CASSGRTGNTEAFF; CDR3nt: TGTGCCAGCAGTGGGAGGACGGGAAACACTGAAGCTTTCTTT